The 6 T cell receptor beta chains listed next were all sequenced from one sample in a study of blood T cell repertoires in COVID-19. The data were produced by immunoSEQ multiplex PCR, yet TCRdb's version contains in-frame clones alone and is incomplete. The sample gives more than 85,000 clones, roughly 90% of which show up once; around 6% is in the top ten. The sequenced sample consisted of peripheral blood. These receptors came from an older woman with acute or convalescent COVID-19.

The CDR3 spells CASSTRVNLASMGETQYF. The CDR3 DNA is TGTGCCAGCAGCACAAGGGTCAATCTAGCATCCATGGGGGAGACCCAGTACTTC. The chain employs TRBV11-2 and TRBJ2-5; TRBD2 is a possible D gene (5 bases). Germline-derived CDR1 and CDR2 are SGHAT and FQNNGV. V dropped 5 bases and J dropped 5 bases, with 27 bases sitting between them. The CDR3 sequence is 18 residues long.

V gene TRBV23-1 combines with J gene TRBJ2-1, with 10 bases identical to TRBD1. TRBV23-1 is designated an ORF whose function remains uncertain. The junction had 8 bases not matched to a gene; V was cut back by 6 bases and J by 6 bases. The CDR3 contains 15 residues. The CDR3 here is CASRPPGQGSNEQFF. The DNA for the CDR3 is TGCGCCAGCAGGCCACCGGGACAGGGGTCCAATGAGCAGTTCTTC.

The rearrangement uses TRBV6-5 and TRBJ1-2; 7 bases fit TRBD1. There are 15 residues in the CDR3. Germline CDR1 MNHEY, CDR2 SVGAGI. V shed 0 bases, J shed 8 bases, and the junction held 9 bases outside the gene matches. Here the CDR3 reads CASSYSGGGAVGYTF. The CDR3 DNA follows: TGTGCCAGCAGTTACTCAGGAGGGGGCGCGGTGGGCTACACCTTC.

The chain is built from TRBV19 and TRBJ2-2; the match to TRBD2 covers 12 bases. The V and J ends lost 3 bases and 6 bases, in that order; junction bases with no gene match: 5. Germline V gene sequence: CDR1 LNHDA, CDR2 SQIVND (reference sequence). This CDR3 region has 16 residues. CDR3 protein: CASSISLAGGPGELFF. CDR3 nucleotides: TGTGCCAGTAGTATTTCACTAGCGGGAGGACCCGGGGAGCTGTTTTTT.

This clone occurred a few times. The CDR3 spells CASKGEGVGNTIYF. The CDR3 coding sequence is TGCGCCAGCAAGGGAGAGGGGGTTGGAAACACCATATATTTT. The V call is TRBV5-1, the J call TRBJ1-3; perhaps TRBD1 as D (6 bases). The V gene lost 6 bases and the J gene lost 3 bases, with 13 bases spanning the gap. Germline CDR1 is SGHRS and CDR2 is YFSETQ. CDR3 length: 14 residues.

This clone has a single count. V and J are TRBV5-1 and TRBJ1-4; 9 bases line up with TRBD1. Trimming took 5 bases from V and 0 from J; bases not matched to a gene: 2. CDR3 length: 15 residues. Germline V lookup: CDR1 SGHRS, CDR2 YFSETQ. The CDR3 is CASSRTGATNEKLFF. DNA for the CDR3: TGCGCCAGCAGTAGGACAGGGGCAACTAATGAAAAACTGTTTTTT.